These 3 T cell receptor beta chains came from one sample sequenced in a study of radiotherapy plus CTLA-4 blockade in lung cancer. The data were produced by immunoSEQ multiplex PCR, yet TCRdb's version contains in-frame clones alone and is incomplete. The table includes about 38,000 clones, over 70% detected once. Sequences were derived from peripheral blood, sampled from a patient treated with radiotherapy plus ipilimumab. These receptor sequences come from a human donor with non-small cell lung cancer who had stable disease on radiotherapy plus ipilimumab.

The V gene is TRBV2, the J gene TRBJ1-5; no clear D gene. The germline CDR1 and CDR2 sequences are SNHLY and FYNNEI. The CDR3 has 13 amino acids. V was clipped by 6 bases and J by 3 bases, with 9 bases between them. CDR3 DNA sequence: TGTGCCAGCAGGGCAGGCTTCAATCAGCCCCAGCATTTT. It is translated as CASRAGFNQPQHF.

The genes are TRBV6-6 and TRBJ1-1, with a possible D match to TRBD1 (5 bases). CDR1 and CDR2 (germline): MNHNY, SVGAGI (reference sequence). Trimming left V 6 bases short and J 4 bases short, with 15 bases between. The CDR3 spans 14 residues. CDR3 residues: CASSYGTPGTEAFF. The DNA of the CDR3 is TGTGCCAGCAGCTACGGGACCCCGGGCACTGAAGCTTTCTTT.

The J gene is TRBJ2-1, the V gene TRBV7-6; tentative D call: TRBD1 (5 bases). The CDR3 runs 15 residues. The germline V gene has CDR1 SGHVS and CDR2 FNYEAQ. V lost 1 base to trimming and J lost 7 bases, with 14 bases between them. The CDR3 protein is CASSLVMGPWNEQFF. CDR3 bases: TGTGCCAGCAGCTTAGTTATGGGGCCGTGGAATGAGCAGTTCTTC.